This T cell receptor (beta chain) comes out of a study of T cells in localized non-small cell lung cancer. Whole-study results and caveats: Of the tissues analyzed, uninvolved adjacent lung showed maximal T cell clonality, greater than tumor.

The CDR3 has 15 amino acids. The V segment lost 0 bases and the J segment 6 bases; nucleotides outside the gene matches: 9. CDR1 SGHNT and CDR2 YYREEE come from the germline V gene (reference sequence). Only in-frame clones appear in the TCRdb table, and some are missing; sequencing was by immunoSEQ multiplex PCR. The sample includes roughly 24,000 clones, 91% of them seen just once. A word on this clone: No antigen is known for it.

The origin of this receptor is a female donor older than 55 with stage II squamous cell lung carcinoma. Sequenced here: peripheral blood, sampled before any cancer treatment. This sequence joins TRBV5-4 and TRBJ2-7, with 7 bases fitting TRBD1. Written as DNA, the CDR3 is TGTGCCAGCAGCTTGGAAGGGGACAGACGCCTCGAGCAGTACTTC. This translates into CASSLEGDRRLEQYF.